This T cell receptor beta chain was obtained from a study of blood T cell repertoires in COVID-19. Study-wide context: Samples taken during acute and convalescent COVID-19 were collected in the United States, Italy and Spain. In each case, the material was cDNA or gDNA derived from T cells, B-cell-depleted T cells, or PBMCs.

As handled by the study authors: For nucleated cells, counts were estimated from reference gene primer amplification. Data came from immunoSEQ multiplex PCR; TCRdb stores just in-frame clones and leaves some out. The V and J calls and clone size were taken over from that table, and D and trimming were inferred from the DNA. This table has around 150,000 clones, roughly four fifths appearing once. The source material was peripheral blood. The clonotype was recovered from a man aged 55 to 70 with active or convalescent COVID-19.

In DNA, the CDR3 is TGCAGCGTTGGGGGTCTCAGGGGAACCTACGAGCAGTACTTC. This gives the protein CSVGGLRGTYEQYF. This sequence joins TRBV29-1 and TRBJ2-7, with TRBD1 as a possible D gene (6 bases). Looked up from germline, CDR1 is SQVTM and CDR2 is ANQGSEA. V gave up 4 bases and J gave up 2 bases, with 15 bases separating them. CDR3 size: 14 residues.